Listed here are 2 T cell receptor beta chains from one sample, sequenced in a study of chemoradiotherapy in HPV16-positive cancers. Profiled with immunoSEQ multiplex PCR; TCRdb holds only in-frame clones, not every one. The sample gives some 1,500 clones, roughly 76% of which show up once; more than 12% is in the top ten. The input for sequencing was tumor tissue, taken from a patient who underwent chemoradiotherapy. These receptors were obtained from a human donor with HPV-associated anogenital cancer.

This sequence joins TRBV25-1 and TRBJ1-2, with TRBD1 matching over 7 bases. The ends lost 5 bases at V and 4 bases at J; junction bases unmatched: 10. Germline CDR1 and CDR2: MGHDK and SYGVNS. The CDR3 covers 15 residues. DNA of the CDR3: TGTGCCAGCAGTCACCCCTCCGGGACAGTCTATGGCTACACCTTC. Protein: CASSHPSGTVYGYTF.

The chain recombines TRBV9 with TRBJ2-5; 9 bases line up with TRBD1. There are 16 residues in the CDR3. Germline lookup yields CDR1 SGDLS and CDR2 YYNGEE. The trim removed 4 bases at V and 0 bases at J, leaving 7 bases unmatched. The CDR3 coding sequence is TGTGCCAGCAGCCCGGGGGACAGGGCTTACCAAGAGACCCAGTACTTC. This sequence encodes CASSPGDRAYQETQYF.